These T cell receptor beta chains were read from a single sample in a study of identical twins. MiXCR, run by TCRdb on the 5' RACE reads, gives a single entry per CDR3 protein. There are approximately 620,000 distinct CDR3 sequences in the sample; over 8.5% occur only once, and more than 0.75% lies in the top ten. The data were also submitted as part of a second study, on yellow fever vaccine responses in identical twins.

The sequenced sample was PBMCs. The receptors stem from a woman under 30 in good health. CDR3s include the opening cysteine and the closing phenylalanine or tryptophan. The D gene is left open where the match is weak. Only part of the rows carry a size: once, few, many, or a class if the clone is expanded.

clone size,D gene,J gene,V gene,CDR3 DNA,CDR3 protein
few,TRBD2,TRBJ2-7,TRBV28,TGTGCCAGCCGGGGACTAGGGGCCTACGAGCAGTACTTC,CASRGLGAYEQYF
many,NA,TRBJ2-7,TRBV4-3,TGCGCCAGCAGCCAAGAGGTGGTCCGCTACGAGCAGTACTTC,CASSQEVVRYEQYF
few,NA,TRBJ2-1,TRBV24-1,TGTGCCACCAGTCGGGGGCTTACCTACAATGAGCAGTTCTTC,CATSRGLTYNEQFF
few,NA,TRBJ2-1,TRBV4-3,TGCGCCAGCAGCGCGACTCCAAGGGGTAGCTCCTACAATGAGCAGTTCTTC,CASSATPRGSSYNEQFF
NA,NA,TRBJ2-5,TRBV6-5,TGTGCCAGCAGTTACTCGATCAGGGAAGAAGAGACCCAGTACTTC,CASSYSIREEETQYF
few,TRBD1,TRBJ2-2,TRBV6-1,TGTGCCAGCAGGACAGGGGCTGCGTTCACCGGGGAGCTGTTTTTT,CASRTGAAFTGELFF
few,NA,TRBJ2-5,TRBV25-1,TGTGCCAGCAGTGATGAACAGTACCAAGAGACCCAGTACTTC,CASSDEQYQETQYF
few,NA,TRBJ2-2,TRBV4-3,TGCGCCAGCAGCCAAGATCGGATCTTAGGCGGGGAGCTGTTTTTT,CASSQDRILGGELFF
NA,NA,TRBJ2-7,TRBV7-6,TGTGCCAGCAGCCTACTGTTAGGGGGGCGCGAGCAGTACTTC,CASSLLLGGREQYF
few,TRBD1,TRBJ1-1,TRBV6-1,TGTGCCAGCAGCCATCCCGGGACAGAGAACACTGAAGCTTTCTTT,CASSHPGTENTEAFF
NA,NA,TRBJ1-5,TRBV5-6,TGTGCCAGCAGCTTGATCAGGGGTGGCAATCAGCCCCAGCATTTT,CASSLIRGGNQPQHF
NA,NA,TRBJ2-3,TRBV15,TGTGCCACCAGCTCTCCGGAGGGGGCAGATACGCAGTATTTT,CATSSPEGADTQYF
many,NA,TRBJ1-2,TRBV4-1,TGCGCCACCAAAGGACCCTTCAACTATGGCTACACCTTC,CATKGPFNYGYTF
NA,NA,TRBJ2-3,TRBV5-1,TGCGCCAGCAGCTTGGAGCCGGGCATGGGGGCTGATACGCAGTATTTT,CASSLEPGMGADTQYF
many,TRBD1,TRBJ2-7,TRBV5-1,TGCGCCAGCAGCAAGGGACAGGCCGCTGGCGAGCAGTACTTC,CASSKGQAAGEQYF
many,NA,TRBJ2-7,TRBV2,TGTGCCAGCAGTGAAGGACTAGTCGAAATCTACGAGCAGTACTTC,CASSEGLVEIYEQYF
NA,NA,TRBJ2-5,TRBV6-1,TGTGCCAGCAGACGACAGTACCAAGAGACCCAGTACTTC,CASRRQYQETQYF
many,TRBD1,TRBJ2-3,TRBV29-1,TGCAGCGTTGAATTCCCTGACAGGGGGCCAGATACGCAGTATTTT,CSVEFPDRGPDTQYF
many,NA,TRBJ2-1,TRBV7-6,TGTGCCAGCAGCTTAGGACTAGAAAATGAGCAGTTCTTC,CASSLGLENEQFF
NA,TRBD1,TRBJ1-4,TRBV20-1,TGCAGTGCTAGTAGCGGTCGGTTACAGGGGAATGAAAAACTGTTTTTT,CSASSGRLQGNEKLFF